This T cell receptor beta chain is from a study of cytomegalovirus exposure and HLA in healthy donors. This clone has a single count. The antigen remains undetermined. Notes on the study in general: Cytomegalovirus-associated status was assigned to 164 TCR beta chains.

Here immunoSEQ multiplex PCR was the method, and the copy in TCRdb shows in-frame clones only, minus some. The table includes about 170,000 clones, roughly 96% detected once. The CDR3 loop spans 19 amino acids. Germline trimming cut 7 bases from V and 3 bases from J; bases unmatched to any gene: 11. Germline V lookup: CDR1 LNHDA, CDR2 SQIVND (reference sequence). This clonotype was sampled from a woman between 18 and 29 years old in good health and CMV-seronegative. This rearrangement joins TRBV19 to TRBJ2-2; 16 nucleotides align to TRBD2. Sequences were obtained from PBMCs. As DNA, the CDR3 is TGTGCCAGTATTGGGACTAGCGGGGGGGTCCGCCCCTACACCGGGGAGCTGTTTTTT. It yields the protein CASIGTSGGVRPYTGELFF. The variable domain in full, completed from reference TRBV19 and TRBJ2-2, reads DGGITQSPKYLFRKEGQNVTLSCEQNLNHDAMYWYRQDPGQGLRLIYYSQIVNDFQKGDIAEGYSVSREKKESFPLTVTSAQKNPTAFYLCASIGTSGGVRPYTGELFFGEGSRLTVL.